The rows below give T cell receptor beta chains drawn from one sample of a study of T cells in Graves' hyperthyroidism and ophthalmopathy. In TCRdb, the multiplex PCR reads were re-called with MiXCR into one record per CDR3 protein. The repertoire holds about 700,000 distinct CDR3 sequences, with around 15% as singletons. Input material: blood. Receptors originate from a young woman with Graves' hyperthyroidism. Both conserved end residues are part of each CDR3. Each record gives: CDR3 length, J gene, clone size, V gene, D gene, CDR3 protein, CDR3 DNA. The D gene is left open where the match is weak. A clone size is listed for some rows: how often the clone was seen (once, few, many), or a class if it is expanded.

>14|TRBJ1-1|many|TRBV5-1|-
CASSLDGYLTEAFF
TGCGCCAGCAGCTTGGATGGGTATCTCACTGAAGCTTTCTTT
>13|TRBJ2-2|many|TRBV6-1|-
CASSPHRTSELFF
TGTGCCAGCAGTCCACACAGAACAAGTGAGCTGTTTTTT
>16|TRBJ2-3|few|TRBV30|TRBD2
CAWSVGTSASTDTQYF
TGTGCCTGGAGTGTCGGGACTAGCGCCAGCACAGATACGCAGTATTTT
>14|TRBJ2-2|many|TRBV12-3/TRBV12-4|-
CASSFQAGTGELFF
TGTGCCAGCAGTTTTCAGGCAGGGACCGGGGAGCTGTTTTTT
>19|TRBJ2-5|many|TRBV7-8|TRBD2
CASSLRRGLAGGSKETQYF
TGTGCCAGCAGCCTTCGGAGGGGACTAGCGGGAGGTTCAAAAGAGACCCAGTACTTC
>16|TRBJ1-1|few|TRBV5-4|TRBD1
CASSLPGQGFTSEAFF
TGTGCCAGCAGCTTGCCAGGACAGGGTTTCACTTCTGAAGCTTTCTTT
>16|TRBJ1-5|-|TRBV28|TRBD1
CASSLWGTGGNQPQHF
TGTGCCAGCAGCCTTTGGGGGACAGGGGGCAATCAGCCCCAGCATTTT
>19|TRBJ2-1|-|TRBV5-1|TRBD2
CASSLGTSGSRGSYNEQFF
TGCGCCAGCAGCTTGGGGACTAGCGGGAGTAGGGGGTCCTACAATGAGCAGTTCTTC
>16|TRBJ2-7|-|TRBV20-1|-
CSASPLLGDGSYEQYF
TGCAGTGCTAGTCCCCTATTGGGTGATGGTTCCTACGAGCAGTACTTC
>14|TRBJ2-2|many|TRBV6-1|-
CAGSGYMDTGELFF
TGTGCCGGATCAGGGTATATGGACACCGGGGAGCTGTTTTTT
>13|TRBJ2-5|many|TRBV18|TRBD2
CASSREVQETQYF
TGTGCCAGCTCGCGGGAGGTTCAGGAGACCCAGTACTTC
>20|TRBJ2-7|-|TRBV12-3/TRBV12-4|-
CASSLSPRRRAGPDSYEQYF
TGTGCCAGCAGTTTAAGTCCCCGACGGCGAGCGGGCCCCGACTCCTACGAGCAGTACTTC
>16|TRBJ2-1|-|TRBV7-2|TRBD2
CASSPPGGRVYNEQFF
TGTGCCAGCAGCCCACCGGGCGGGAGGGTCTACAATGAGCAGTTCTTC
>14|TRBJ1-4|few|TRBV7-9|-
CASSPGQTLGKLFF
TGTGCCAGCAGCCCTGGACAGACCCTGGGAAAACTGTTTTTT
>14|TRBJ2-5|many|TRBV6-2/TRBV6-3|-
CASSSPGHQETQYF
TGTGCCAGCAGTTCCCCGGGGCACCAAGAGACCCAGTACTTC
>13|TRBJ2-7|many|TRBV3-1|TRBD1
CASSLGQGLEQYF
TGTGCCAGCAGCCTCGGACAGGGTCTCGAGCAGTACTTC
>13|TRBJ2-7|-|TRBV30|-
CAWTYRSSYEQYF
TGTGCCTGGACTTACAGGAGCTCCTACGAGCAGTACTTC
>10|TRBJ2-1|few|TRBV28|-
CATEYNEQFF
TGTGCCACTGAGTACAATGAGCAGTTCTTC
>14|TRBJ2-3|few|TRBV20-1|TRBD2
CSASGGFHTDTQYF
TGCAGTGCTAGCGGGGGGTTTCATACAGATACGCAGTATTTT
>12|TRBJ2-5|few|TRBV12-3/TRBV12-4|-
CASRVYQETQYF
TGTGCCAGCAGAGTGTACCAAGAGACCCAGTACTTC
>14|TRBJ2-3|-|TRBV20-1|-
CSAGLDAGTDTQYF
TGCAGTGCTGGGCTAGATGCGGGGACAGATACGCAGTATTTT
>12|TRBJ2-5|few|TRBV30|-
CAWSPSVRTQYF
TGTGCCTGGAGTCCCTCAGTTCGGACCCAGTACTTC
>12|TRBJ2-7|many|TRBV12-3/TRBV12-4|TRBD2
CASSFAGDEQYF
TGTGCCAGCAGTTTTGCGGGGGACGAGCAGTACTTC
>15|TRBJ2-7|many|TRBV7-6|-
CASSFRSEAPYEQYF
TGTGCCAGCAGCTTCAGGTCGGAGGCCCCCTACGAGCAGTACTTC
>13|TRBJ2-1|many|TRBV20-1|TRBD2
CSAPGTRYNEQFF
TGCAGTGCTCCCGGGACTAGGTACAATGAGCAGTTCTTC
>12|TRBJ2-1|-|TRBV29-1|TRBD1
CSAEGLGQGQFF
TGCAGCGCAGAAGGGCTGGGACAGGGTCAGTTCTTC
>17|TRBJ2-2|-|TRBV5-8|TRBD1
CASTRLGAGGNTGELFF
TGTGCCAGCACCCGGCTAGGGGCAGGGGGTAACACCGGGGAGCTGTTTTTT
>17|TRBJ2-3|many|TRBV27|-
CASSSSVGQWGADTQYF
TGTGCCAGCAGTTCCTCAGTTGGACAATGGGGCGCAGATACGCAGTATTTT
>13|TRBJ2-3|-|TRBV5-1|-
CASRPGRLDTQYF
TGCGCCAGCAGGCCCGGGCGGCTAGATACGCAGTATTTT
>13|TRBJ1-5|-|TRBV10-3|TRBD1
CARDRDSNQPQHF
TGTGCCCGGGACAGGGATAGCAATCAGCCCCAGCATTTT
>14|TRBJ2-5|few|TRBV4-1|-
CASSQVPGPWTQYF
TGCGCCAGCAGCCAAGTCCCGGGGCCCTGGACCCAGTACTTC
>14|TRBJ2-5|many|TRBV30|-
CACNIGLPRGNQYF
TGTGCCTGCAACATCGGACTACCTAGGGGTAACCAGTACTTC
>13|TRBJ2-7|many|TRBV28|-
CASGFRDVREQYF
TGTGCCAGCGGCTTCCGGGACGTTAGGGAGCAGTACTTC
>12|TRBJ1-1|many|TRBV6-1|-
CATNTGNTEAFF
TGTGCCACCAATACAGGGAACACTGAAGCTTTCTTT
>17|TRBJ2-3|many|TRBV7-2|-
CASSLAAGAVGADTQYF
TGTGCCAGCAGCTTAGCGGCGGGGGCCGTTGGTGCAGATACGCAGTATTTT
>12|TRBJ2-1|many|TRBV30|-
CAWRWRGGEQFF
TGTGCCTGGAGGTGGCGAGGAGGAGAGCAGTTCTTC
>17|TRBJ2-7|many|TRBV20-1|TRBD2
CSARGFASGRALDEQYF
TGCAGTGCTAGGGGTTTCGCTAGCGGGAGGGCCCTCGACGAGCAGTACTTC
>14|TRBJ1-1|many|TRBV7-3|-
CASSLDPTNTEAFF
TGTGCCAGCAGCTTAGACCCCACGAACACTGAAGCTTTCTTT
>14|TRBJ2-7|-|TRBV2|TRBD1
CASRRRGLNDEQYF
TGTGCCAGCAGGCGAAGGGGGCTTAACGACGAGCAGTACTTC
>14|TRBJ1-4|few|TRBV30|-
CACQTGREGEKLFF
TGTGCCTGTCAAACGGGGAGGGAAGGTGAAAAACTGTTTTTT
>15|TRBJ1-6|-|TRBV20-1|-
CSASQGSVLGGPLHF
TGCAGTGCTAGTCAGGGCTCAGTTTTAGGCGGACCCCTCCACTTT
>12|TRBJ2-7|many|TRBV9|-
CASSVDGYEQYF
TGTGCCAGCAGCGTAGATGGTTACGAGCAGTACTTC
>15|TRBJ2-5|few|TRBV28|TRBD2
CASGYQREDQETQYF
TGTGCCAGCGGATACCAGCGGGAGGACCAAGAGACCCAGTACTTC
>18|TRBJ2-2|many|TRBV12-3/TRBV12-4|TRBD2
CASSLQEGGLVNTGELFF
TGTGCCAGCAGTTTGCAGGAGGGAGGGCTAGTGAACACCGGGGAGCTGTTTTTT
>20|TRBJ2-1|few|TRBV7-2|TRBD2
CASSLFRASGRAGGENEQFF
TGTGCCAGCAGCCTCTTTCGCGCTAGCGGGAGGGCCGGCGGGGAAAATGAGCAGTTCTTC